Below, 13 T cell receptor beta chains from the same sample are listed, as sequenced in a study of technical replicates of blood from a handful of donors. Measured with immunoSEQ multiplex PCR; TCRdb has only the in-frame clones, and not every one. The table lists around 80,000 clones, roughly 91% of them singletons. The sequenced sample was T cells isolated from PBMCs. The receptors originated from a human donor in good health.

The V and J genes are TRBV7-2 and TRBJ2-3, with 12 nucleotides matching TRBD2. The CDR3 covers 16 residues. The germline V gene has CDR1 SGHTA and CDR2 FQGNSA. V dropped 2 bases and J dropped 2; count of bases not matched to a gene: 2. CDR3 sequence (DNA): TGTGCCAGCAGCTTACTAGCGGGAGGGTACACAGATACGCAGTATTTT. Translation gives CASSLLAGGYTDTQYF.

This clone was counted only a few times. The chain has TRBV5-5 and TRBJ1-4; no clear D gene. V lost 6 bases and J lost 8, with 14 bases in between. The length of the CDR3 is 13 residues. Germline loops: CDR1 SGHKS, CDR2 YYEKEE (reference sequence). This CDR3 reads CASNSSPAEKLFF. As DNA, the CDR3 is TGTGCCAGCAACTCAAGCCCCGCGGAAAAACTGTTTTTT.

V and J are TRBV4-2 and TRBJ2-1, with TRBD2 matching over 7 bases. In germline, CDR1 is LGHNA, CDR2 YNFKEQ. CDR3 size: 16 residues. After removal of 3 bases from V and 7 bases from J, the junction contained 12 bases not matched to a gene. In DNA, the CDR3 is TGTGCCAGCAGCCAGGGCGAGCGGGAATATTGGAATGAGCAGTTCTTC. It codes for CASSQGEREYWNEQFF.

V gene TRBV6-6 combines with J gene TRBJ2-7; no definite D call. The CDR3 spans 15 residues. Germline loops: CDR1 MNHNY, CDR2 SVGAGI (reference sequence). V gave up 4 bases and J gave up 7 bases, with 20 bases separating them. The CDR3 spells CASSSRSRIIHEQYF. The CDR3 nucleotides are TGTGCCAGCAGTTCGCGGTCTAGGATCATCCATGAGCAGTACTTC.

This clone has a single count. This chain connects TRBV9 to TRBJ2-5, with 8 positions matching TRBD2. V was pared by 0 bases and J by 5 bases, with 3 bases of the junction left unmatched. The CDR3 is made up of 14 amino acids. The V gene's germline CDR1 is SGDLS and CDR2 YYNGEE. CDR3 sequence: CASSVAPSGETQYF. As DNA, the CDR3 is TGTGCCAGCAGCGTAGCTCCTAGCGGGGAGACCCAGTACTTC.

CDR3 coding DNA: TGTGCCAGCAGCGTAGATGTGGGAGATTCAGATACGCAGTATTTT. Protein: CASSVDVGDSDTQYF. The V gene is TRBV9, the J gene TRBJ2-3, with D possibly TRBD2 on 5 matching bases. Germline V CDR1 and CDR2: SGDLS, YYNGEE. The CDR3 is 15 amino acids. V was trimmed by 0 bases and J by 4 bases, leaving 12 bases between them.

This sequence joins TRBV7-3 and TRBJ2-3; D gene ambiguous. CDR1 SGHTA and CDR2 FQGTGA come from the germline V gene. V dropped 2 bases and J dropped 4 bases, with 7 bases sitting between them. This CDR3 is 13 amino acids long. The CDR3 loop is CASSLFSADTQYF. CDR3 coding DNA: TGTGCCAGCAGCTTATTTTCAGCAGATACGCAGTATTTT.

The chain has TRBV9 and TRBJ2-3, with TRBD1 matching 9 bases. The CDR3 runs 15 residues. CDR1 and CDR2 from the germline V gene are SGDLS and YYNGEE. After removal of 2 bases from V and 5 bases from J, the junction contained 6 bases not matched to a gene. CDR3 nucleotide sequence: TGTGCCAGCAGCGTGAGGGACAGGGAAATAGATACGCAGTATTTT. It specifies CASSVRDREIDTQYF.

The genes are TRBV5-3 and TRBJ1-1; no clear D gene. TRBV5-3 counts as an open reading frame of uncertain function. The V end lost 4 bases, the J end lost 6 bases, and 7 bases lay between the germline ends. CDR3 length equals 11 residues. The CDR3 DNA reads TGTGCCAGAAGCCGGAGCCCTGAAGCTTTCTTT. Its translation: CARSRSPEAFF.

The chain recombines TRBV5-1 with TRBJ2-3, with 11 bases that match TRBD1. Germline V gene data show CDR1 as SGHRS and CDR2 as YFSETQ. With V trimmed by 5 bases and J by 6 bases, 8 bases remained unmatched. CDR3 length equals 15 residues. CDR3 in DNA: TGCGCCAGCAGTACAGGACAGGGGGCGCCTGATACGCAGTATTTT. Translated, it gives CASSTGQGAPDTQYF.

The gene calls are TRBV6-6 and TRBJ1-2, with D tentatively TRBD1 (5 bases). The CDR3 extends over 14 amino acids. The V end was cut by 0 bases, the J end by 2 bases, with 7 bases between. CDR1 and CDR2 from the germline V gene are MNHNY and SVGAGI (reference sequence). As DNA, the CDR3 is TGTGCCAGCAGTTACTCCGACAGAAACTATGGCTACACCTTC. Its translation: CASSYSDRNYGYTF.

This chain connects TRBV19 to TRBJ2-7, with 7 bases identical to TRBD1. V gave up 5 bases and J gave up 3 bases; unmatched junction bases: 4. Germline V CDR1 and CDR2: LNHDA, SQIVND (reference sequence). The CDR3 extends over 13 amino acids. The CDR3 region is CASSSTGDYEQYF. The CDR3 nucleotides are TGTGCCAGTAGTTCTACAGGGGACTACGAGCAGTACTTC.

This chain uses TRBV19 with TRBJ2-5; 8 bases fit TRBD1. J lost 3 bases, V lost 4 bases, and 1 base had no gene match. The CDR3 covers 13 residues. The germline CDR1 and CDR2 sequences are LNHDA and SQIVND (reference sequence). CDR3 in amino acids: CASSTDREETQYF. The CDR3 DNA reads as TGTGCCAGTAGTACGGACAGGGAAGAGACCCAGTACTTC. The whole variable domain, remainder taken from reference TRBV19 and TRBJ2-5, is DGGITQSPKYLFRKEGQNVTLSCEQNLNHDAMYWYRQDPGQGLRLIYYSQIVNDFQKGDIAEGYSVSREKKESFPLTVTSAQKNPTAFYLCASSTDREETQYFGPGTRLLVL.